This T cell receptor (beta chain) was sequenced in a study of cytomegalovirus exposure and HLA in healthy donors. In germline, CDR1 is SGHAT, CDR2 FQNNGV. The CDR3 length is 16 residues. V lost 3 bases and J lost 2, with 14 bases in between. PCR used 60 Vbeta primers and 13 Jbeta primers. Clones were read by immunoSEQ multiplex PCR, and TCRdb kept only the in-frame ones, dropping some. The profile shows more than 100,000 clones, around 78% of them singletons. Study-level points and caveats: A few of the chains that were CMV-associated were confirmed in vitro to be specific for CMV antigens.

A remark on this clone: Its antigen is currently unknown.

The sample was PBMCs. The origin of this receptor is a female donor in good health and CMV-seropositive. The rearrangement uses TRBV11-2 and TRBJ2-1, with D possibly being TRBD2 (5 bases). This chain's CDR3 is CASSFDQRSTYNEQFF. CDR3 sequence (DNA): TGTGCCAGCAGCTTCGACCAGCGGTCTACCTACAATGAGCAGTTCTTC.